Below are 16 T cell receptor beta chains sequenced from a single sample in a study of T cells in Graves' hyperthyroidism and ophthalmopathy. TCR beta CDR3 regions were amplified from RNA. Researchers ran a first-round RT-PCR on the TCR CDR3 using the HTBI primer set. Each CDR3 protein gets one entry after TCRdb re-called the multiplex PCR reads with MiXCR. The repertoire includes 300,000 to 450,000 distinct CDR3 sequences, 15% of them detected once, and less than 35% sits in the top ten. Sequenced: blood. Receptors were obtained from a woman aged 25 to 39 with Graves' hyperthyroidism.

This clonotype showed up just a few times. The genes are TRBV2 and TRBJ1-2, with D hard to call. V was pared by 4 bases and J by 2 bases, with 5 bases between. CDR1 is SNHLY and CDR2 is FYNNEI in the germline V gene. The CDR3 consists of 12 residues. Here the CDR3 reads CASSGLNYGYTF. The CDR3 bases are TGTGCCAGCAGTGGACTAAACTATGGCTACACCTTC. Filled out from reference TRBV2 and TRBJ1-2, the complete variable domain reads EPEVTQTPSHQVTQMGQEVILRCVPISNHLYFYWYRQILGQKVEFLVSFYNNEISEKSEIFDDQFSVERPDGSNFTLKIRSTKLEDSAMYFCASSGLNYGYTFGSGTRLTVV.

This clonotype was seen many times. This sequence joins TRBV11-2 and TRBJ1-1; a weak D match, TRBD1 (5 bases). The length of the CDR3 is 15 residues. Germline V lookup: CDR1 SGHAT, CDR2 FQNNGV. The germline V and J ends were trimmed by 5 bases and 7 bases, with 20 bases remaining between them. The CDR3 reads CASSPIIGNRIEAFF. DNA for the CDR3: TGTGCCAGCAGCCCCATAATCGGGAACAGGATTGAAGCTTTCTTT. Full variable domain (rest looked up from reference TRBV11-2 and TRBJ1-1): EAGVAQSPRYKIIEKRQSVAFWCNPISGHATLYWYQQILGQGPKLLIQFQNNGVVDDSQLPKDRFSAERLKGVDSTLKIQPAKLEDSAVYLCASSPIIGNRIEAFFGQGTRLTVV.

V and J are TRBV4-1 and TRBJ2-7; weak D call: TRBD1 (6 bases). Trimming removed 1 base from V and 4 bases from J, with 14 bases in between. Germline values: CDR1 MGHRA, CDR2 YSYEKL. This CDR3 is 15 amino acids long. This CDR3 is CASSQATARGYEQYF. Written as DNA, the CDR3 is TGCGCCAGCAGCCAAGCTACGGCCAGGGGTTACGAGCAGTACTTC.

This clonotype was detected ten times or more. The genes are TRBV7-2 and TRBJ1-4; D not certain. Germline CDR1 reads SGHTA; CDR2 reads FQGNSA. V gave up 1 base and J gave up 8 bases, with 8 bases separating them. The CDR3 runs 13 residues. DNA for the CDR3: TGTGCCAGCAGCTTAGGTCGAAGGGAAAAACTGTTTTTT. It is translated as CASSLGRREKLFF. Filled out from reference TRBV7-2 and TRBJ1-4, the complete variable domain reads GAGVSQSPSNKVTEKGKDVELRCDPISGHTALYWYRQSLGQGLEFLIYFQGNSAPDKSGLPSDRFSAERTGGSVSTLTIQRTQQEDSAVYLCASSLGRREKLFFGSGTQLSVL.

The J gene is TRBJ2-1, the V gene TRBV9; TRBD2 matches 8 bases. The CDR3 has 16 residues. Germline assignment: CDR1 SGDLS and CDR2 YYNGEE. V lost 4 bases, J lost 3 bases, and 9 bases stayed unmatched. CDR3: CASSMPGTSNYNEQFF. The CDR3 DNA sequence: TGTGCCAGCAGCATGCCGGGGACTAGTAACTACAATGAGCAGTTCTTC. Together with reference TRBV9 and TRBJ2-1, the CDR3 gives the full variable domain: DSGVTQTPKHLITATGQRVTLRCSPRSGDLSVYWYQQSLDQGLQFLIQYYNGEERAKGNILERFSAQQFPDLHSELNLSSLELGDSALYFCASSMPGTSNYNEQFFGPGTRLTVL.

This clonotype was observed at least ten times. The chain joins TRBV20-1 to TRBJ2-7; tentative D call: TRBD2 (6 bases). The CDR3 consists of 16 residues. V lost 5 bases, J lost 4 bases, and 24 bases lay in between. Germline V gene sequence: CDR1 DFQATT, CDR2 SNEGSKA (reference sequence). DNA of the CDR3: TGCAGTGCTGACTCCCCCCGGGAGACAGTGGGGTACGAGCAGTACTTC. Translated: CSADSPRETVGYEQYF.

The CDR3 here is CASSTGTVPRQETQYF. The DNA of the CDR3 is TGTGCCAGCAGTACCGGGACAGTCCCTAGACAAGAGACCCAGTACTTC. The chain has TRBV5-6 and TRBJ2-5; 7 bases line up with TRBD1. The ends lost 5 bases at V and 2 bases at J; junction bases unmatched: 12. The germline CDR1 and CDR2 sequences are SGHDT and YYEEEE. The CDR3 length is 16 residues.

V usage is TRBV5-6 and J usage is TRBJ1-1, with TRBD1 matching 7 bases. The CDR3 sequence is 15 residues long. The V and J ends lost 2 bases and 1 base, in that order; junction bases with no gene match: 5. Germline CDR1 and CDR2: SGHDT and YYEEEE. The CDR3 is CASSFMTGPNTEAFF. The DNA for the CDR3 is TGTGCCAGCAGCTTTATGACAGGGCCGAACACTGAAGCTTTCTTT.

This clonotype showed up many times. The chain employs TRBV6-2 or TRBV6-3 and TRBJ2-5; D is ambiguous. The CDR3 is made up of 14 amino acids. Between the trimmed V and J ends, which lost 2 bases and 2 bases, there was a span of 9 bases. CDR1 and CDR2 from the germline V gene are MNHEY and SVGEGT. CDR3 nucleotide sequence: TGTGCCAGCAGTTACCAAGGAAGGCAAGAGACCCAGTACTTC. As protein: CASSYQGRQETQYF.

In this sample, this clonotype turned up many times. V usage is TRBV15 and J usage is TRBJ2-7; D call uncertain. The CDR3 sequence is 14 residues long. The V gene's germline CDR1 is LNHNV and CDR2 YYDKDF (reference sequence). The V end was cut by 0 bases, the J end by 2 bases, with 8 bases between. CDR3 nucleotides: TGTGCCACCAGCAGAGATTACCTAGCCTACGAGCAGTACTTC. This codes for CATSRDYLAYEQYF.

At least ten counts were recorded for this clonotype. V usage is TRBV7-9 and J usage is TRBJ2-3; a weak D match, TRBD2 (6 bases). Trimming pared 5 bases from V and 2 bases from J, leaving 14 bases between. Germline V lookup: CDR1 SEHNR, CDR2 FQNEAQ (reference sequence). The CDR3 sequence is 15 residues long. In nucleotides, the CDR3 is TGTGCCAGCAGCCCTCAGGCGGGATCCACAGATACGCAGTATTTT. It translates to CASSPQAGSTDTQYF.

This clonotype was seen repeatedly, ten times or more. This CDR3 reads CASSPLPASGSSQYTQYF. CDR3 DNA sequence: TGTGCCAGCTCACCCCTCCCGGCGAGCGGTTCCTCACAGTATACGCAGTATTTT. The chain carries TRBV18 and TRBJ2-3; tentative D call: TRBD2 (5 bases). Germline assignment: CDR1 KGHSH and CDR2 LQKENI. Trimming removed 3 bases at V and 7 bases at J, with 26 bases between. The CDR3 has 18 residues.

This clonotype appeared a few times. The chain combines TRBV5-1 with TRBJ1-2; TRBD1 matches 7 bases. The V gene end was trimmed by 3 bases and the J gene end by 4 bases; junction bases not matched to a gene: 3. Germline values: CDR1 SGHRS, CDR2 YFSETQ. This CDR3 contains 13 residues. The chain's CDR3 is CASSWGTAYGYTF. CDR3 sequence (DNA): TGCGCCAGCAGCTGGGGGACAGCCTATGGCTACACCTTC.

At least ten counts were recorded for this clonotype. The rearrangement uses TRBV18 and TRBJ2-1; TRBD2 agrees at 7 bases. Trimming removed 0 bases from V and 3 bases from J; junction bases left unmatched: 2. CDR3 size: 15 residues. Germline lookup yields CDR1 KGHSH and CDR2 LQKENI. CDR3 residues: CASSPPSSGYNEQFF. The DNA for the CDR3 is TGTGCCAGCTCACCACCGTCTAGCGGCTACAATGAGCAGTTCTTC. The entire variable domain, with the rest obtained from reference TRBV18 and TRBJ2-1, is as follows: NAGVMQNPRHLVRRRGQEARLRCSPMKGHSHVYWYRQLPEEGLKFMVYLQKENIIDESGMPKERFSAEFPKEGPSILRIQQVVRGDSAAYFCASSPPSSGYNEQFFGPGTRLTVL.

The gene calls are TRBV19 and TRBJ2-1; TRBD2 matches 8 bases. Trimming removed 2 bases from V and 4 bases from J; junction bases left unmatched: 10. Germline lookup yields CDR1 LNHDA and CDR2 SQIVND (reference sequence). CDR3 length: 17 amino acids. In DNA, the CDR3 is TGTGCCAGTAGTATATCGTCGGGAGGGCAGTCTTACAATGAGCAGTTCTTC. It codes for CASSISSGGQSYNEQFF. The whole variable domain, filled in from reference TRBV19 and TRBJ2-1, reads DGGITQSPKYLFRKEGQNVTLSCEQNLNHDAMYWYRQDPGQGLRLIYYSQIVNDFQKGDIAEGYSVSREKKESFPLTVTSAQKNPTAFYLCASSISSGGQSYNEQFFGPGTRLTVL.

This clonotype was detected only a few times. CDR3 residues: CASSATTSGTTKEQYF. Here the CDR3 DNA reads TGCGCCAGCAGCGCAACGACTAGCGGGACGACGAAAGAGCAGTACTTC. The rearrangement links TRBV5-1 to TRBJ2-7, with 11 bases that match TRBD2. J lost 7 bases, V lost 4 bases, and 13 bases had no gene match. This CDR3 spans 16 amino acids. Germline V gene lookup returns CDR1 SGHRS and CDR2 YFSETQ.